The 14 T cell receptor beta chains given below trace back to one sample, sequenced in a study of CD8+ T cells in alopecia areata (dated by TCRdb to 2016 to 2019). The library was obtained by the immunoSEQ multiplex PCR assay. RNA was extracted from all samples and reverse transcribed into cDNA, which served as template for TCR sequencing. Sourced from immuneACCESS, this table was stored by TCRdb with only in-frame sequences that have V and J called. A share of the clones is absent; for the studies checked, an unresolved V gene accounts for under half, and the remainder has no known explanation. Within this sample are 130,000 to 150,000 clones, with 47% of them counted one time only. About 6.4% of the sample belongs to the ten largest clones. Sequenced: CD4+ T cells sorted from blood. These receptors all stem from a human donor with alopecia areata.

The chain joins TRBV29-1 to TRBJ2-1; D is possibly TRBD1 (5 bases). Germline-derived CDR1 and CDR2 are SQVTM and ANQGSEA. CDR3 size: 11 residues. The V and J ends lost 4 bases and 8 bases respectively, with 9 bases between them. DNA of the CDR3: TGCAGCGTTGTAGGGGCTTATGAGCAGTTCTTC. Amino acids: CSVVGAYEQFF.

This sequence joins TRBV28 and TRBJ2-5; weak D call: TRBD1 (6 bases). The CDR3 spans 14 residues. CDR1 is MDHEN, CDR2 SYDVKM, per germline. V was trimmed by 6 bases and J by 1 base, leaving 12 bases between them. The CDR3 sequence: CASSRGQSQETQYF. CDR3 nucleotide sequence: TGTGCCAGCAGCCGCGGACAGAGCCAAGAGACCCAGTACTTC.

This clone was recorded a few times. The chain has TRBV11-2 and TRBJ2-7; tentatively, D is TRBD1 (5 bases). Germline V gives CDR1 SGHAT, CDR2 FQNNGV. This CDR3 contains 13 residues. V lost 5 bases, J lost 3 bases, and 11 bases lay in between. The CDR3 loop reads CASSPRQIYEQYF. The CDR3 nucleotides are TGTGCCAGCAGCCCTCGACAGATCTACGAGCAGTACTTC.

This clone was seen only a few times. The rearrangement links TRBV7-2 to TRBJ1-2; weak D call: TRBD1 (5 bases). V lost 5 bases and J 5 bases, leaving 12 bases between the germline ends. Germline-derived CDR1 and CDR2 are SGHTA and FQGNSA. The CDR3 is 13 residues long. CDR3 region: CASSRQGGYGYTF. Here the CDR3 DNA reads TGTGCCAGCAGCCGTCAGGGCGGGTATGGCTACACCTTC.

V and J are TRBV27 and TRBJ2-1; 12 nucleotides agree with TRBD2. Per germline, CDR1 MNHEY and CDR2 SMNVEV (reference sequence). The CDR3 spans 17 residues. After removal of 5 bases from V and 4 bases from J, the junction contained 9 bases not matched to a gene. CDR3 in amino acids: CASSHTSLAGGYNEQFF. As DNA, the CDR3 is TGTGCCAGCAGTCATACGTCCCTAGCGGGAGGGTACAATGAGCAGTTCTTC.

This clone came up a few times. The genes are TRBV29-1 and TRBJ2-7, with D tentatively TRBD1 (5 bases). In germline, CDR1 is SQVTM, CDR2 ANQGSEA. Deletions cut 4 bases from V and 3 bases from J, with 16 bases between. The CDR3 sequence is 14 residues long. This CDR3 reads CSVGVVGALYEQYF. The CDR3 nucleotides read TGCAGCGTTGGGGTAGTAGGGGCTCTCTACGAGCAGTACTTC.

This chain connects TRBV7-8 to TRBJ2-7; either TRBD1 or TRBD2 may supply D (5 bases each). Germline-derived CDR1 and CDR2 are SGHVS and FQNEAQ. CDR3 length: 17 amino acids. Trimming shortened V by 5 bases and J by 0 bases, and 20 bases separated the two germline ends. CDR3: CASSPGQGGLFSYEQYF. The CDR3 coding sequence is TGTGCCAGCAGCCCCGGGCAGGGCGGACTGTTCTCCTACGAGCAGTACTTC.

This clone was detected only once. V gene TRBV5-1 combines with J gene TRBJ2-3; 11 positions match TRBD2. Germline loops: CDR1 SGHRS, CDR2 YFSETQ. The V and J ends lost 0 bases and 2 bases, in that order; junction bases with no gene match: 2. This CDR3 has 16 residues. The CDR3 here is CASSLALAGDTDTQYF. Here the CDR3 DNA reads TGCGCCAGCAGCTTGGCACTAGCGGGAGACACAGATACGCAGTATTTT.

This rearrangement joins TRBV25-1 to TRBJ2-5; D possibly matches TRBD1 or TRBD2 (5 bases each). This CDR3 spans 14 amino acids. Looked up from germline, CDR1 is MGHDK and CDR2 is SYGVNS. V shed 5 bases and J shed 7 bases, with 17 bases lying between them. This CDR3 is CASSLGTAGGTQYF. CDR3 DNA: TGTGCCAGCAGTCTAGGGACCGCTGGAGGGACCCAGTACTTC.

This chain joins TRBV30 and TRBJ2-1; D unresolved. The V and J ends lost 0 bases and 7 bases respectively, with 10 bases between them. CDR3 length: 13 residues. The germline V gene encodes CDR1 GTSNPN and CDR2 SVGIG (reference sequence). The chain's CDR3 is CAWSVIGNNEQFF. In nucleotides, the CDR3 is TGTGCCTGGAGTGTAATCGGAAATAATGAGCAGTTCTTC.

The chain couples TRBV28 to TRBJ2-7; 7 bases line up with TRBD1. With V trimmed by 2 bases and J by 3 bases, 7 bases remained unmatched. Looked up from germline, CDR1 is MDHEN and CDR2 is SYDVKM. The CDR3 length is 15 residues. The CDR3 loop reads CASSLGTANGYEQYF. In nucleotides, the CDR3 is TGTGCCAGCAGTTTAGGGACAGCCAACGGCTACGAGCAGTACTTC.

The gene calls are TRBV7-9 and TRBJ2-7; D might be TRBD1 (5 bases). Germline V lookup: CDR1 SEHNR, CDR2 FQNEAQ (reference sequence). This CDR3 has 14 residues. Trimming removed 4 bases at V and 0 bases at J, with 10 bases between. The CDR3 reads CASSWGGGSYEQYF. CDR3 bases: TGTGCCAGCAGCTGGGGCGGCGGCTCCTACGAGCAGTACTTC.

The chain recombines TRBV7-9 with TRBJ2-1; D may be TRBD2 (5 bases). This CDR3 region has 13 residues. Germline loops: CDR1 SEHNR, CDR2 FQNEAQ (reference sequence). Trimming shortened V by 2 bases and J by 6 bases, and 8 bases separated the two germline ends. The chain's CDR3 is CASSLIGGNEQFF. The CDR3 region has the DNA TGTGCCAGCAGCTTAATCGGAGGCAATGAGCAGTTCTTC.

In its sample, this clone was seen once. The CDR3, as DNA: TGCAGCGTCTTAGGACAGGGTGAGACTAAAAACATTCAGTACTTC. Translation gives CSVLGQGETKNIQYF. The chain couples TRBV29-1 to TRBJ2-4; TRBD1 matches at 8 bases. Germline loops: CDR1 SQVTM, CDR2 ANQGSEA. V trimming: 6 bases; J trimming: 4 bases; junction bases outside the gene matches: 11. The CDR3 has 15 residues. The variable domain in full, completed from reference TRBV29-1 and TRBJ2-4, reads SAVISQKPSRDICQRGTSLTIQCQVDSQVTMMFWYRQQPGQSLTLIATANQGSEATYESGFVIDKFPISRPNLTFSTLTVSNMSPEDSSIYLCSVLGQGETKNIQYFGAGTRLSVL.